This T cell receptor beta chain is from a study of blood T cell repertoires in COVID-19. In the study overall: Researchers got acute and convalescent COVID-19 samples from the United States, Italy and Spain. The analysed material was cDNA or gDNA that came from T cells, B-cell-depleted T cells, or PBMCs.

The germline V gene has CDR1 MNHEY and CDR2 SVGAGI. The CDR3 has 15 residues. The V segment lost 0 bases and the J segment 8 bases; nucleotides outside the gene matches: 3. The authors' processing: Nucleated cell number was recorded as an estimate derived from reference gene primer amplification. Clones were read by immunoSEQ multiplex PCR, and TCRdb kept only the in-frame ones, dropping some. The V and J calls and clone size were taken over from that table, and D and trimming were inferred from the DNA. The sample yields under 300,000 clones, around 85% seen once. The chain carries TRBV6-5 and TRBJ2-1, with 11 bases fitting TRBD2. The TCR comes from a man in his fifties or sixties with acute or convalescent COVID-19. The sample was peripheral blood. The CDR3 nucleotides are TGTGCCAGCAGTTACTCGTCTAGCGGGAGGTATGAGCAGTTCTTC. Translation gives CASSYSSSGRYEQFF.